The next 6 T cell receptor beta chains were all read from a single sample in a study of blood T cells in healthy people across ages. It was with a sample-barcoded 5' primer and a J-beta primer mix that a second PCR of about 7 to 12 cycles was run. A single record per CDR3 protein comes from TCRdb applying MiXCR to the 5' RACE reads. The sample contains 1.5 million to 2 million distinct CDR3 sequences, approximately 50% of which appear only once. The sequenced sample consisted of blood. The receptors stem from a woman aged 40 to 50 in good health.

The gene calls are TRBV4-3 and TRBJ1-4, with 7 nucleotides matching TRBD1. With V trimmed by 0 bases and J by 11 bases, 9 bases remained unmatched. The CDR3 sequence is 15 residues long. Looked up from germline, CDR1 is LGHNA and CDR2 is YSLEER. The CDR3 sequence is CASSQDRDSPEKLFF. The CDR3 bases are TGCGCCAGCAGCCAAGATCGGGACAGCCCCGAGAAACTGTTTTTT.

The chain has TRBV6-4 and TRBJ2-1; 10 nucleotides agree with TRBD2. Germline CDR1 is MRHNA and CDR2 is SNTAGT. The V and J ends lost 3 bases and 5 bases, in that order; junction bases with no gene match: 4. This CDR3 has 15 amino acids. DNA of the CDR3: TGTGCCAGCAGTGATTCTAGCGGGGGCCACAATGAGCAGTTCTTC. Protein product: CASSDSSGGHNEQFF.

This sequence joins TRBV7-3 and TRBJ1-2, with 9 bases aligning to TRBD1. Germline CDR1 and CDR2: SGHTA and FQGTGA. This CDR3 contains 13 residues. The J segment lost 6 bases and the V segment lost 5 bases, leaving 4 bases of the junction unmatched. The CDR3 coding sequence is TGTGCCAGCAGCCAGGGACAGGGAAATGGCTACACCTTC. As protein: CASSQGQGNGYTF.

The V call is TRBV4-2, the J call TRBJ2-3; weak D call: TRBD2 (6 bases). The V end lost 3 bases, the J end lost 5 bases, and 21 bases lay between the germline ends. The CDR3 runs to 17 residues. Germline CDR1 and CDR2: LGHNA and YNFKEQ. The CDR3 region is CASSQEPPGGAIDTQYF. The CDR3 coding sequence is TGTGCCAGCAGCCAGGAACCCCCCGGCGGGGCGATAGATACGCAGTATTTT.

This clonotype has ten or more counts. The CDR3 DNA follows: TGTGCCAGCAGTTTTTCCCCCTCCTACGAGCAGTACTTC. This sequence encodes CASSFSPSYEQYF. The chain employs TRBV7-2 and TRBJ2-7; D is unresolved. Per the germline V gene, CDR1 is SGHTA and CDR2 is FQGNSA. V was cut by 6 bases and J by 0 bases, with 9 bases left in between. The CDR3 length is 13 residues.

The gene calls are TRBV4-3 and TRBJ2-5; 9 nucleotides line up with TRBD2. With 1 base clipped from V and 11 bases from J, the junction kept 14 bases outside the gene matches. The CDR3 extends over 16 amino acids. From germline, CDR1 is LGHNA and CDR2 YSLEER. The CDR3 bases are TGCGCCAGCAGCCAAGCAGCGGGGGGTTCGTACAATGAGCAGTACTTC. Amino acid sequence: CASSQAAGGSYNEQYF.